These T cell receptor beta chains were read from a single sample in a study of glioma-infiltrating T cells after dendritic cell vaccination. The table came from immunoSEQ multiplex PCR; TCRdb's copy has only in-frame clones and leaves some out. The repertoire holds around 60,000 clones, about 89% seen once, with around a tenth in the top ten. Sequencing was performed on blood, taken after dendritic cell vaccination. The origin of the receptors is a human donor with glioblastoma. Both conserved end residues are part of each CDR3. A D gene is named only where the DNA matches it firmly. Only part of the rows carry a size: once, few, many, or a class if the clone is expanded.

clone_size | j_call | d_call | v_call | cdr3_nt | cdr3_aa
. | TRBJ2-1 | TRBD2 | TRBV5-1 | TGCGCCAGCAGCTTCCTTCTTTCTAGCGGGGGTAACAGGCAGTTCTTC | CASSFLLSSGGNRQFF
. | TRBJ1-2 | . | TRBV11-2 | TGTGCCAGCAGCCTAGACGGACAGCATGGCTACACCTTC | CASSLDGQHGYTF
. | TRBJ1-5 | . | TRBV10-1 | TGCGCCAGCAGTGAGGGTGTGGCTCAGCCCCAGCATTTT | CASSEGVAQPQHF
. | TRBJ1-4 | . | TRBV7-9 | TGTGCCAGCAGCTTAGTGGCAGGGATTGAGAAACTGTTTTTT | CASSLVAGIEKLFF
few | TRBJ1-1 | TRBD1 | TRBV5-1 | TGCGCCAGCAGCTTGGAGACAGGGGGCACTGAAGCTTTCTTT | CASSLETGGTEAFF
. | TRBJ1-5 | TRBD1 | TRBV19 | TGTGCCAGTAGTGCCCATACAGGGGGCGGCAATCAGCCCCAGCATTTT | CASSAHTGGGNQPQHF
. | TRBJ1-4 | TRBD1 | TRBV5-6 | TGTGCCAGCAGCTACCGGGACAGGGGGCCCCTTTTGGGTGAAAAACTGTTTTTT | CASSYRDRGPLLGEKLFF
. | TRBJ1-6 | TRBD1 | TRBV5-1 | TGCGCCAGCAGTGGGACAGGCCCCAATTCCCCCCTCCACTTT | CASSGTGPNSPLHF
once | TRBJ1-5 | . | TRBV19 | TGTGCCAGTAGTATTCCCGGGAAGGTTCAGCCCCAGCATTTT | CASSIPGKVQPQHF
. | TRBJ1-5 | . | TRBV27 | TGTGCCAGCAGTTCGCAACTCTTTAGCAATCAGCCCCAGCATTTT | CASSSQLFSNQPQHF
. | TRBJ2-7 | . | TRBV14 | TGTGCCAGCAGCCCCCTGGGCCAGGGGAGCTCCTACGAGCAGTACTTC | CASSPLGQGSSYEQYF
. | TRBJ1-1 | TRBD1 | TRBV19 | TGTGCCAGTAGTTCGGGACAGGGGGCTAGGACTGAAGCTTTCTTT | CASSSGQGARTEAFF
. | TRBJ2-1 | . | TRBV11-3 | TGTGCCAGCAGCTTAGATCCCCTAGACCCTCCTTACAATGAGCAGTTCTTC | CASSLDPLDPPYNEQFF
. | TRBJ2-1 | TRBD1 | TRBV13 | TGTGCCAGCAGCTTAGGGCAGGGGGAAAGATACAATGAGCAGTTCTTC | CASSLGQGERYNEQFF
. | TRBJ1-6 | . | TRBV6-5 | TGTGCCAGCAGTGGGAGACAAGGGCAATCACCCCTCCACTTT | CASSGRQGQSPLHF
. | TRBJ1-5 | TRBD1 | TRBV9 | TGTGCCAGCAGCGCACAGGGGGGTGGCCAGCCCCAGCATTTT | CASSAQGGGQPQHF
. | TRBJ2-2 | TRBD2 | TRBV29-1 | TGCAGCGCATCACTAGCGTCGAACACCGGGGAGCTGTTTTTT | CSASLASNTGELFF
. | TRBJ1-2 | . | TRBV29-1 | TGCAGCGTTGTGCGGGGGGACTATGGCTACACCTTC | CSVVRGDYGYTF
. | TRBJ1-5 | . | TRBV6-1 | TGTGCCAGCAGTGAATACTTGACAGCTAGCAATCAGCCCCAGCATTTT | CASSEYLTASNQPQHF
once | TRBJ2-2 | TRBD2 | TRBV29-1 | TGCAGCGTCCTCCAGCGGGGCGGGGAGCTGTTTTTT | CSVLQRGGELFF
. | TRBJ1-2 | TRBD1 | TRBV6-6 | TGTGCCAGCAGTTACTCGATGTGGGACAGCGTGGGCTACACCTTC | CASSYSMWDSVGYTF
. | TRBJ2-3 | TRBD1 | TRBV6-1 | TGTGCCAGCATCCCGGGGACAGGGGGGACAGATACGCAGTATTTT | CASIPGTGGTDTQYF
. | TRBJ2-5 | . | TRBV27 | TGTGCCAGCAAACTAGCGAGGGGGGAGACCCAGTACTTC | CASKLARGETQYF
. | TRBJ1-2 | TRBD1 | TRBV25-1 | TGTGCCAGCAGTGCCACCGGGACAGCCCTATATGGCTACACCTTC | CASSATGTALYGYTF